This TCR beta chain was profiled in a study of blood T cell repertoires in COVID-19 (dated by TCRdb to the early 2020s). Some background on the complete study: Samples covering the acute and convalescent phases of COVID-19 were provided by collaborators in the United States, Italy and Spain. Samples came from the ongoing ImmuneRACE study (first 160 participants) plus 1,254 subjects from 6 global collaborators. Where available, HLA class I and class II types were taken from metadata supplied by the sample provider and were not determined by assay-based typing. The prospective study material was composed of cDNA or gDNA derived from T cells, B-cell-depleted T cells, or PBMCs. A freely available public database, intended as a resource for researchers studying the immune response to SARS-CoV-2, is where the repertoires were released. A de-identified subject ID, COVID-19 status, age in years and sex were almost always included in the sample metadata. Subjects who had been exposed to COVID-19, were actively infected with it, or had recovered from it provided the deeply sampled blood TCRbeta repertoires that made up the dataset. What the research found in general, with its limitations: The amount of clinical and demographic metadata varied by source and participant and was provided uncurated.

On this clone itself: The antigen it recognizes is unknown. Base quality data are lacking; no much larger clone is found one base away.

The CDR3, cysteine through phenylalanine, is 13 amino acids long. The sequence is cut down to CDR3 DNA, 39 bases in frame from base 1. V is shortened by 3 bases, J by 4 bases, and the region joining them spans 9 bases. CDR1 and CDR2 were assigned from the germline V gene (reference sequence) as DFQATT and SNEGSKA. TCRbeta CDR3 regions were amplified from genomic DNA using the immunoSEQ Assay, a bias-controlled multiplex PCR. As for the original processing: Within the assay, amplification of reference gene primers was used to estimate how many nucleated cells each sample contained. To quantify the absolute abundance of each unique TCRbeta CDR3 rearrangement, sequence reads were collapsed and filtered. For each sample, productive Simpson clonality was calculated as the square root of Simpson's diversity index across productive rearrangements. Sourced from immuneACCESS, this table was stored by TCRdb with only in-frame sequences that have V and J called. A share of the clones is absent; for the studies checked, an unresolved V gene accounts for under half, and the remainder has no known explanation. From that table come the V and J calls and clone size; the DNA was used to work out D and trimming. The sample includes approximately 110,000 clones, with less than 85% observed a single time. The biggest ten clones account for about 0.84% of the sample.

Collaborating institutions collected whole blood in K2EDTA tubes following their own protocols. Collaborator samples were shipped for TCRbeta analysis as frozen whole blood, isolated PBMCs, or DNA extracted from either sample type. The sequence was collected from a human donor with acute or convalescent COVID-19. The donor label of this sample is uncertain. The sequenced sample consisted of peripheral blood. The rearrangement joined TRBV20-1 to TRBJ1-4; the D gene cannot be resolved reliably. The DNA sequence is given as TGCAGTGCTAGTGCTTCCGTTAATGAAAAACTGTTTTTT. Its translation is CSASASVNEKLFF.